This T cell receptor beta chain stems from a study of cytomegalovirus exposure and HLA in healthy donors. General study points: Later on, an analysis tied around 17,000 TCR beta sequences to HLA alleles at 0.05 false discovery rate. Compared with the approximately 680-donor mean, an Asian-associated ancestry cluster reportedly had fewer N-insertions, according to a later analysis.

Concerning this clone itself: The antigen remains unidentified.

The PCR used 60 Vbeta and 13 Jbeta primers. In the original workflow: Approximately 80 million unique TCR beta chains, roughly 11 million of them shared, were counted by a later analysis. Sequencing used immunoSEQ multiplex PCR; TCRdb keeps in-frame clones, though not all of them. D and trimming come from the DNA, and the V and J calls and clone size come from that table. In all, the sample yields 150,000 to 200,000 clones. This CDR3 is 16 amino acids long. CDR1 is SGHRS, CDR2 YFSETQ, per germline. Trimming at V came to 4 bases and at J to 5 bases, leaving 11 bases not matched to a gene. The sequencing input was PBMCs. This receptor was taken from a boy aged 10-17 years in good health and CMV-seronegative. The V and J genes are TRBV5-1 and TRBJ2-3; 9 positions match TRBD2. The CDR3 DNA sequence: TGCGCCAGCAGCCCTGGTGGGACTAGCCGCTTAGATACGCAGTATTTT. Encoded protein: CASSPGGTSRLDTQYF.